The 16 T cell receptor beta chains listed next were all sequenced from one sample in a study of T cell responses to AZD1222 COVID-19 vaccine. TCRdb's table, derived via immunoSEQ multiplex PCR, lists solely in-frame clones and lacks some. The sample shows some 110,000 clones, 85% to 90% of them seen only once. The material was peripheral blood, obtained 28 days after the second AZD1222 dose. These TCRs come from an adult who received the AZD1222 COVID-19 vaccine.

The chain links TRBV2 to TRBJ2-3; D uncertain. V was pared by 9 bases and J by 0 bases, with 7 bases between. This CDR3 is built from 12 residues. Germline V lookup: CDR1 SNHLY, CDR2 FYNNEI. The DNA of the CDR3 is TGTGCCAGAACTTCTAGCACAGATACGCAGTATTTT. The encoded protein is CARTSSTDTQYF. Using reference TRBV2 and TRBJ2-3 for the parts outside the CDR3, the full variable domain is EPEVTQTPSHQVTQMGQEVILRCVPISNHLYFYWYRQILGQKVEFLVSFYNNEISEKSEIFDDQFSVERPDGSNFTLKIRSTKLEDSAMYFCARTSSTDTQYFGPGTRLTVL.

The chain is built from TRBV6-5 and TRBJ2-7; 9 nucleotides line up with TRBD1. This CDR3 comprises 13 residues. CDR1 and CDR2 from the germline V gene are MNHEY and SVGAGI. J lost 3 bases, V lost 6 bases, and 3 bases had no gene match. For the CDR3, the DNA is TGTGCCAGCAGAACGGGACAGGGCTACGAGCAGTACTTC. Translating it yields CASRTGQGYEQYF.

The table lists this clone with a count of one. The chain carries TRBV6-1 and TRBJ1-1; 9 bases fit TRBD1. There are 15 residues in the CDR3. Germline V lookup: CDR1 MNHNS, CDR2 SASEGT. With 3 bases clipped from V and 1 base from J, the junction kept 3 bases outside the gene matches. The CDR3 DNA reads as TGTGCCAGCAGTGAGCCGGGACAGGGGAACACTGAAGCTTTCTTT. It codes for CASSEPGQGNTEAFF.

The rearrangement links TRBV30 to TRBJ1-1; D is undetermined. The CDR3 has 12 residues. Trimming took off 0 bases at V and 4 bases at J, with 6 bases between the two ends. CDR1 and CDR2 (germline): GTSNPN, SVGIG (reference sequence). The CDR3 nucleotides are TGTGCCTGGAGTGTCCCGGTCACTGAAGCTTTCTTT. Translating gives CAWSVPVTEAFF.

The chain has TRBV12-2 and TRBJ1-3; the table's D call TRBD1 went unverified against the DNA. TRBV12-2 is a pseudogene segment. The CDR3 extends over 15 amino acids. As DNA, the CDR3 is TGTGCAAGTCGCCGCGACAGGGGACCTGGAAACACCATATATTTT. Protein sequence: CASRRDRGPGNTIYF.

The V and J genes are TRBV5-4 and TRBJ1-4, with D hard to call. The V gene's germline CDR1 is SGHNT and CDR2 YYREEE (reference sequence). V was shortened by 1 base and J by 6 bases, with 10 bases between the two germline ends. The CDR3 spans 14 residues. CDR3 in amino acids: CASSLTASDEKLFF. CDR3 DNA sequence: TGTGCCAGCAGCTTGACAGCGTCGGATGAAAAACTGTTTTTT.

This clone has more than one count but fewer than ten. The rearrangement links TRBV2 to TRBJ1-4; TRBD1 matches 7 bases. Germline assignment: CDR1 SNHLY and CDR2 FYNNEI. The length of the CDR3 is 15 residues. Losses at the gene ends were 5 bases for V and 2 bases for J; bases not matched to a gene: 5. The CDR3 DNA is TGTGCCAGCAGTCCTACAGGGGCGACTAATGAAAAACTGTTTTTT. Protein sequence: CASSPTGATNEKLFF.

The chain combines TRBV25-1 with TRBJ1-2, with D tentatively TRBD1 (5 bases). The germline V and J ends were trimmed by 1 base and 8 bases, with 14 bases remaining between them. The CDR3 is made up of 14 amino acids. CDR1 is MGHDK, CDR2 SYGVNS, per germline. The CDR3 nucleotides read TGTGCCAGCAGTGAATTATCCGGGACCGGCGGCTACACCTTC. Residues: CASSELSGTGGYTF.

The rearrangement uses TRBV24-1 and TRBJ2-3; D unresolved. The germline gives CDR1 KGHDR, CDR2 SFDVKD. The CDR3 loop spans 15 amino acids. V was clipped by 4 bases and J by 0 bases, with 10 bases between them. The CDR3 DNA reads TGTGCCACCAGTGACCTGACGGTGAGCACAGATACGCAGTATTTT. The encoded protein is CATSDLTVSTDTQYF.

This clone appeared a single time. The rearrangement joins TRBV5-4 to TRBJ2-7; 9 positions agree with TRBD1. This CDR3 is 14 amino acids long. CDR1 and CDR2 from the germline V gene are SGHNT and YYREEE (reference sequence). V lost 6 bases, J lost 4 bases, and 8 bases stayed unmatched. The CDR3 sequence: CASNPGTGTYEQYF. In DNA, the CDR3 is TGTGCCAGCAACCCCGGGACAGGGACATACGAGCAGTACTTC.

The chain employs TRBV5-6 and TRBJ1-5; 7 bases agree with TRBD1. Unmatched junction bases numbered 4, after V lost 0 bases and J lost 4 bases. Germline assignment: CDR1 SGHDT and CDR2 YYEEEE. CDR3 length: 15 residues. For the CDR3, the DNA is TGTGCCAGCAGCTTGGGGGACAGACAAAATCAGCCCCAGCATTTT. This codes for CASSLGDRQNQPQHF.

V is TRBV11-1 and J is TRBJ2-6; D remains unclear. V lost 6 bases and J 4 bases, leaving 13 bases between the germline ends. Germline-derived CDR1 and CDR2 are SGHAT and FQDESV (reference sequence). The CDR3 has 15 amino acids. This chain's CDR3 is CASRPPDSGANVLTF. Here the CDR3 DNA reads TGTGCCAGCAGACCCCCGGATTCCGGGGCCAACGTCCTGACTTTC. The entire variable domain, with the rest obtained from reference TRBV11-1 and TRBJ2-6, is as follows: EAEVAQSPRYKITEKSQAVAFWCDPISGHATLYWYRQILGQGPELLVQFQDESVVDDSQLPKDRFSAERLKGVDSTLKIQPAELGDSAMYLCASRPPDSGANVLTFGAGSRLTVL.

The chain couples TRBV5-4 to TRBJ1-6; D is uncertain. V was clipped by 1 base and J by 8 bases, with 10 bases between them. The CDR3 totals 14 residues. Germline values: CDR1 SGHNT, CDR2 YYREEE (reference sequence). The CDR3 sequence: CASSLIQKDSPLHF. For the CDR3, the DNA is TGTGCCAGCAGCTTGATACAGAAAGATTCACCCCTCCACTTT.

The CDR3 here is CASSTGDMDQPQHF. As DNA, the CDR3 is TGTGCCAGCAGTACAGGGGATATGGATCAGCCCCAGCATTTT. The chain joins TRBV21-1 to TRBJ1-5; TRBD1, as called in the table, went unchecked against the DNA. TRBV21-1 is assigned pseudogene status. The CDR3 consists of 14 residues.

The gene calls are TRBV2 and TRBJ1-1; D possibly corresponds to TRBD1 (6 bases). V shed 4 bases and J shed 7 bases, with 19 bases lying between them. Germline values: CDR1 SNHLY, CDR2 FYNNEI. The CDR3 loop spans 15 amino acids. The CDR3 DNA is TGTGCCAGCAGTGCACGAGGGGGAAGCGCCGATGAAGCTTTCTTT. The encoded protein is CASSARGGSADEAFF.

This clone was recorded once. The chain uses TRBV6-5 and TRBJ2-5, with 12 bases identical to TRBD2. The CDR3 has 15 amino acids. After removal of 6 bases from V and 7 bases from J, the junction contained 9 bases not matched to a gene. From germline, CDR1 is MNHEY and CDR2 SVGAGI. DNA of the CDR3: TGTGCCAGCAGGCGGACTAGCGGGGCTGAGGGGACCCAGTACTTC. This sequence encodes CASRRTSGAEGTQYF.